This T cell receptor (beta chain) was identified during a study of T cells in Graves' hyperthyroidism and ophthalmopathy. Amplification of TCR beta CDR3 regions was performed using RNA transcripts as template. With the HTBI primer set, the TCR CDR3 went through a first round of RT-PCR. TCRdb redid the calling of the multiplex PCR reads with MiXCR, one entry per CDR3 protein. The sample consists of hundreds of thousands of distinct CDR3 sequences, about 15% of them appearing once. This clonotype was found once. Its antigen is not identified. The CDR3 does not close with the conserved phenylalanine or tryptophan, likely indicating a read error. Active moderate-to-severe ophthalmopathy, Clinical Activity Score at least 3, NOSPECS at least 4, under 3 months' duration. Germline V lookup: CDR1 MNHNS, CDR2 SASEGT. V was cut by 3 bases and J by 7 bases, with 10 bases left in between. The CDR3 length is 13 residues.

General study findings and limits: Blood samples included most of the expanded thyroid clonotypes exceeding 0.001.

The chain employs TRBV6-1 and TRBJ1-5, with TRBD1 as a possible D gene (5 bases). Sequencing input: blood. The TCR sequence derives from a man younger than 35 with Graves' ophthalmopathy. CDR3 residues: CASSDRVKQPQHL. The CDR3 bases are TGTGCCAGCAGTGACAGGGTTAAGCAGCCCCAGCATTTG.